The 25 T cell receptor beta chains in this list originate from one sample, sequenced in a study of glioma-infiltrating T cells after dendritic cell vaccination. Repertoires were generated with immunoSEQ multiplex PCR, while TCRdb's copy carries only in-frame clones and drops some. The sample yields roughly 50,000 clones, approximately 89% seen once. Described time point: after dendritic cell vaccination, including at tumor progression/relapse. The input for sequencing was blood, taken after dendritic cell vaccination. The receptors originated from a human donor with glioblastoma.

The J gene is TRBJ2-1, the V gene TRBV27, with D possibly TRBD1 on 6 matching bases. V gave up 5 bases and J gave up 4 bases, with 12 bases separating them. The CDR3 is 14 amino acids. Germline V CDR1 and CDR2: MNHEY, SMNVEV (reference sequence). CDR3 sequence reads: CASSPLDSYNEQFF. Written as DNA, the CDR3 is TGTGCCAGCAGTCCCCTGGACAGTTACAATGAGCAGTTCTTC.

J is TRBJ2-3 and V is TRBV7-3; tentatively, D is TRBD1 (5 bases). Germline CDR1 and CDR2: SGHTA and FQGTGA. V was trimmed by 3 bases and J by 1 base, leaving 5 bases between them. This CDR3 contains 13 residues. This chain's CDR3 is CASSFRGTDTQYF. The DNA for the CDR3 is TGTGCCAGCAGCTTCAGGGGCACAGATACGCAGTATTTT.

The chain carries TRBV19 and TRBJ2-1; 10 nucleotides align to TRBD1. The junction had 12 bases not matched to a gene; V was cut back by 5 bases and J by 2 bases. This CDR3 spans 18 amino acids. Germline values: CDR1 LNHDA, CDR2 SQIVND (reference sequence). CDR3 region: CASSAPRPGTGAYNEQFF. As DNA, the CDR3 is TGTGCCAGTAGTGCCCCCCGACCCGGGACAGGGGCCTACAATGAGCAGTTCTTC. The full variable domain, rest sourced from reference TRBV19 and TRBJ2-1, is DGGITQSPKYLFRKEGQNVTLSCEQNLNHDAMYWYRQDPGQGLRLIYYSQIVNDFQKGDIAEGYSVSREKKESFPLTVTSAQKNPTAFYLCASSAPRPGTGAYNEQFFGPGTRLTVL.

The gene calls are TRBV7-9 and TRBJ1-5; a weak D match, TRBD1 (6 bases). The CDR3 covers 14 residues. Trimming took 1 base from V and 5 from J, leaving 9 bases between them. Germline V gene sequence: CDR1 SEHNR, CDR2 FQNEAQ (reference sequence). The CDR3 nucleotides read TGTGCCAGCAGCTTAGGAGGGGGGGATCAGCCCCAGCATTTT. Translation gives CASSLGGGDQPQHF.

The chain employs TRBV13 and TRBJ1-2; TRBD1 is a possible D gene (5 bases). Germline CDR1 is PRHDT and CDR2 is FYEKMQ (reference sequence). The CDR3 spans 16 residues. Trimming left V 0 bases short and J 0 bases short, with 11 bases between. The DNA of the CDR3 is TGTGCCAGCAGCTTAGGCCAGGGCTGGGCTAACTATGGCTACACCTTC. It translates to CASSLGQGWANYGYTF.

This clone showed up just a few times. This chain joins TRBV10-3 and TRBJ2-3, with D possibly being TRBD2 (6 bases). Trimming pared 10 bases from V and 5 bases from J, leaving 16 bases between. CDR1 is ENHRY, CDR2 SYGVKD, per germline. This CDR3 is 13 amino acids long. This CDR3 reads CATAERGIDTQYF. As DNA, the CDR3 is TGTGCCACCGCCGAACGCGGGATAGATACGCAGTATTTT.

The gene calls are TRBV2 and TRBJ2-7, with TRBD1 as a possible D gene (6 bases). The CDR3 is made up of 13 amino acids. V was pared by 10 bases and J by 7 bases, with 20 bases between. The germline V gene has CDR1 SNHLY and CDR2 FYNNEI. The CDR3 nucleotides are TGTGCCACCGAAGGACAGACAACTACAGAGCAGTACTTC. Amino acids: CATEGQTTTEQYF.

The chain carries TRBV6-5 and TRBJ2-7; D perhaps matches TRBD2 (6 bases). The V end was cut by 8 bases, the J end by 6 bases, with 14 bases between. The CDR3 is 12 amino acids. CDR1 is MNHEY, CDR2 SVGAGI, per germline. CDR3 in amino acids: CASSGEIGEQYF. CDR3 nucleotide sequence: TGTGCCAGCTCGGGGGAGATCGGCGAGCAGTACTTC.

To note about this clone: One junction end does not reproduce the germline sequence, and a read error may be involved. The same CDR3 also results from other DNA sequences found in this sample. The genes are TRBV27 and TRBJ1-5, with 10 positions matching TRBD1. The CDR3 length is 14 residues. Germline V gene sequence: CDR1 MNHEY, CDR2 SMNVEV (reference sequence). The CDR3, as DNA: TGCGCCAGCAGGCCCGGACAGGGGGATCAGCCCCAGCATTTT. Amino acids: CASRPGQGDQPQHF.

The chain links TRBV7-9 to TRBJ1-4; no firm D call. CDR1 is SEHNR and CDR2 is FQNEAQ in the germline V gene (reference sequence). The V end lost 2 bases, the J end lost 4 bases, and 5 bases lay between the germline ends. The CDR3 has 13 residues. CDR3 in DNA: TGTGCCAGCAGCTTATCCATTAATGAAAAACTGTTTTTT. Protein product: CASSLSINEKLFF.

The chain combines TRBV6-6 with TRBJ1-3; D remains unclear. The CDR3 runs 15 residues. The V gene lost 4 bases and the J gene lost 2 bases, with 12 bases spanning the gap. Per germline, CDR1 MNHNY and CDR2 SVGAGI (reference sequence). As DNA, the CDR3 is TGTGCCAGCAGTTCGGAGAGAATTGCTGGAAACACCATATATTTT. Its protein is CASSSERIAGNTIYF.

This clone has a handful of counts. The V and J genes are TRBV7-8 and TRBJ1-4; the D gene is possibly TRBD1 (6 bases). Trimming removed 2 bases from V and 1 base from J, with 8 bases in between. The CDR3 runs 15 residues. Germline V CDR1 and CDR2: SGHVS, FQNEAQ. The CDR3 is CASSLRTVTNEKLFF. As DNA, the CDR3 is TGTGCCAGCAGCTTAAGGACAGTAACTAATGAAAAACTGTTTTTT.

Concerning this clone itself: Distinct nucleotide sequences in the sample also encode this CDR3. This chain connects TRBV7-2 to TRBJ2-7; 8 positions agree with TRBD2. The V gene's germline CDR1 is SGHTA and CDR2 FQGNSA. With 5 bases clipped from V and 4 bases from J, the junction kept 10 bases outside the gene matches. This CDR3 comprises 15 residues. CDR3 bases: TGTGCCAGCAGCCCACCAAGCGGGAGTGGTTACGAGCAGTACTTC. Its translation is CASSPPSGSGYEQYF.

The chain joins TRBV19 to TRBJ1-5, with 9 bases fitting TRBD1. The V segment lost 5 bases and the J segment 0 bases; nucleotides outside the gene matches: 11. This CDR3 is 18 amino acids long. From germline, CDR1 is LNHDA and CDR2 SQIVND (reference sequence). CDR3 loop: CASSLTGGISNSNQPQHF. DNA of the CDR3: TGTGCCAGTAGTCTAACAGGGGGCATCTCCAATAGCAATCAGCCCCAGCATTTT.

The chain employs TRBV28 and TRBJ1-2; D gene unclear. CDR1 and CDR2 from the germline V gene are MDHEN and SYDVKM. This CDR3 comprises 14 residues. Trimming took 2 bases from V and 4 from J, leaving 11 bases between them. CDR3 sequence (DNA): TGTGCCAGCAGTTTAATACAGCTAATCTATGGCTACACCTTC. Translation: CASSLIQLIYGYTF.

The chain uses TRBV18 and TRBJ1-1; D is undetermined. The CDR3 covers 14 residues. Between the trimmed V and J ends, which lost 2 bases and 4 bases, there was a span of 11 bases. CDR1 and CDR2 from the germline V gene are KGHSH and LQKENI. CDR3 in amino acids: CASSPAESRTEAFF. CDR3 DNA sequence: TGTGCCAGCTCACCAGCGGAGTCTCGCACTGAAGCTTTCTTT.

The chain's CDR3 is CASSLGAGAGTQYF. In nucleotides, the CDR3 is TGTGCCAGCAGCTTAGGGGCAGGGGCTGGTACGCAGTATTTT. The chain couples TRBV11-3 to TRBJ2-3, with a tentative D call TRBD1 (6 bases). The CDR3 runs to 14 residues. Germline lookup yields CDR1 SGHNT and CDR2 YENEEA. V lost 1 base, J lost 8 bases, and 13 bases lay in between. Based on the CDR3 plus reference TRBV11-3 and TRBJ2-3, the full variable domain is EAGVVQSPRYKIIEKKQPVAFWCNPISGHNTLYWYLQNLGQGPELLIRYENEEAVDDSQLPKDRFSAERLKGVDSTLKIQPAELGDSAVYLCASSLGAGAGTQYFGPGTRLTVL.

The CDR3 loop is CASSKEGRGSFEQFF. CDR3 DNA sequence: TGTGCCAGCAGCAAGGAGGGTCGCGGGAGCTTTGAGCAGTTCTTC. This sequence joins TRBV21-1 and TRBJ2-1; TRBD2 is the table's D call and was not checked against the DNA. TRBV21-1 corresponds to a pseudogene. CDR3 length: 15 amino acids.

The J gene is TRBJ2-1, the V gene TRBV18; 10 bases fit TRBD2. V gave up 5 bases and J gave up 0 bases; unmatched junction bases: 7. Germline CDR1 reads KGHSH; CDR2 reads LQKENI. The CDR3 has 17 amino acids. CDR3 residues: CASSLSTSGLSYNEQFF. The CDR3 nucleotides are TGTGCCAGCTCATTATCGACTAGCGGGCTCTCCTACAATGAGCAGTTCTTC.

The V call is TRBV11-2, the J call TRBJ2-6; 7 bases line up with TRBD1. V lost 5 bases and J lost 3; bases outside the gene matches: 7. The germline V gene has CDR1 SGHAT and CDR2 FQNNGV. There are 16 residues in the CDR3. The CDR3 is CASSRSTGRGANVLTF. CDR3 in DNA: TGTGCCAGCAGCCGGTCGACAGGGCGTGGGGCCAACGTCCTGACTTTC.

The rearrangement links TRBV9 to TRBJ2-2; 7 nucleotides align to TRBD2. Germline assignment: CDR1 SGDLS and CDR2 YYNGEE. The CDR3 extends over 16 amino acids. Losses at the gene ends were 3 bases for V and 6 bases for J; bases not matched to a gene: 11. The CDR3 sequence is CASSALGGRGAGELFF. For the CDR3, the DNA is TGTGCCAGCAGCGCCCTGGGCGGGAGAGGGGCCGGGGAGCTGTTTTTT.

The CDR3 region is CASSLREGLRDEQYF. For the CDR3, the DNA is TGTGCCAGCTCACTACGGGAGGGCCTCCGCGACGAGCAGTACTTC. This chain uses TRBV18 with TRBJ2-7; TRBD2 aligns across 8 bases. The CDR3 length is 15 residues. The V and J ends lost 4 bases and 5 bases, in that order; junction bases with no gene match: 10. CDR1 and CDR2 from the germline V gene are KGHSH and LQKENI.

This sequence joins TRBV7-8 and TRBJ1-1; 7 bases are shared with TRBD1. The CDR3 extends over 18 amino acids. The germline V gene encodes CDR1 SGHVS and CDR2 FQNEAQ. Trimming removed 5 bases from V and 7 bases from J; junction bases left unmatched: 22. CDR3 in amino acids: CASSLPTGQNSDSIEAFF. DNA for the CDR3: TGTGCCAGCAGCCTACCCACGGGACAGAACTCTGATTCCATTGAAGCTTTCTTT.

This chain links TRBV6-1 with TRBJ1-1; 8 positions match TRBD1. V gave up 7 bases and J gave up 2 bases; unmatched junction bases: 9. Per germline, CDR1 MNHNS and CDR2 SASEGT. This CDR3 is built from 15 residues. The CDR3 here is CASTVHDRGNTEAFF. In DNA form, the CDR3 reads TGTGCCAGCACGGTCCATGACAGGGGAAACACTGAAGCTTTCTTT.

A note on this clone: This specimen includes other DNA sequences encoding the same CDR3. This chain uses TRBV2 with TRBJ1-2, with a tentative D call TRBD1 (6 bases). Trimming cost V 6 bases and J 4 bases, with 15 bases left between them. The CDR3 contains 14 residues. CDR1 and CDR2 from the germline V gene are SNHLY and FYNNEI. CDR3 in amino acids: CASRAGVGVYGYTF. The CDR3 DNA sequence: TGTGCCAGCAGAGCAGGGGTTGGCGTCTATGGCTACACCTTC. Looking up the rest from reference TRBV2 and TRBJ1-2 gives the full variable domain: EPEVTQTPSHQVTQMGQEVILRCVPISNHLYFYWYRQILGQKVEFLVSFYNNEISEKSEIFDDQFSVERPDGSNFTLKIRSTKLEDSAMYFCASRAGVGVYGYTFGSGTRLTVV.